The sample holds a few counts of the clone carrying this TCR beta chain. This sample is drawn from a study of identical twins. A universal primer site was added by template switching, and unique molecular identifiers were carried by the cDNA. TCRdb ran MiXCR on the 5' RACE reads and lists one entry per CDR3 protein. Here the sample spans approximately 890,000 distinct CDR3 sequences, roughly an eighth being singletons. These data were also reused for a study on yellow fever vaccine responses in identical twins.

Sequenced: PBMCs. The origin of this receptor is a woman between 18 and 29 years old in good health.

The CDR3 bases are TGCAGTGCTAGAAAGTGGGCTAGCGGGGATAGCTCCTACAATGAGCAGTTCTTC. Protein product: CSARKWASGDSSYNEQFF. V is TRBV20-1 and J is TRBJ2-1; TRBD2 agrees at 9 bases. The V gene's germline CDR1 is DFQATT and CDR2 SNEGSKA (reference sequence). The CDR3 consists of 18 residues. After removal of 2 bases from V and 0 bases from J, the junction contained 11 bases not matched to a gene.